The next 11 T cell receptor beta chains were all read from a single sample in a study of cytomegalovirus exposure and HLA in healthy donors. This PCR relied on a set of 60 Vbeta primers and 13 Jbeta primers. Using immunoSEQ multiplex PCR, the repertoire was profiled, and TCRdb retains in-frame clones only, with some absent. The repertoire table contains 100,000 to 150,000 clones. What was sequenced was PBMCs. Every receptor here comes from a man younger than 35 in good health and CMV-seronegative.

This sequence joins TRBV18 and TRBJ1-3; D remains ambiguous. Germline V CDR1 and CDR2: KGHSH, LQKENI. The germline V and J ends were trimmed by 6 bases and 3 bases, with 9 bases remaining between them. The CDR3 contains 13 residues. The CDR3 loop is CASSRPGGNTIYF. The CDR3 coding sequence is TGTGCCAGCTCCCGTCCCGGTGGAAACACCATATATTTT.

The chain is built from TRBV18 and TRBJ2-3, with TRBD2 identical over 13 bases. CDR3 length: 16 amino acids. Unmatched junction bases numbered 9, after V lost 6 bases and J lost 6 bases. Germline V lookup: CDR1 KGHSH, CDR2 LQKENI. The CDR3 loop is CASSPTSGGAGDTQYF. The CDR3 bases are TGTGCCAGCTCCCCCACTAGCGGGGGGGCCGGCGATACGCAGTATTTT.

The J gene is TRBJ2-3, the V gene TRBV25-1; the D is unclear. Looked up from germline, CDR1 is MGHDK and CDR2 is SYGVNS. CDR3 length: 12 amino acids. V gave up 6 bases and J gave up 2 bases, with 6 bases separating them. CDR3 protein: CASRGVTDTQYF. CDR3 in DNA: TGTGCCAGCAGGGGCGTCACAGATACGCAGTATTTT.

The chain joins TRBV18 to TRBJ2-5; D remains unclear. The germline V gene encodes CDR1 KGHSH and CDR2 LQKENI. Trimming took off 3 bases at V and 5 bases at J, with 4 bases between the two ends. This CDR3 contains 11 residues. CDR3 sequence reads: CASSPYETQYF. The CDR3 DNA is TGTGCCAGCTCACCTTATGAGACCCAGTACTTC.

CDR3 bases: TGTGCCAGCAGTTCAGTCAACACCGGGGAGCTGTTTTTT. Protein: CASSSVNTGELFF. The chain recombines TRBV25-1 with TRBJ2-2; D is undetermined. This CDR3 contains 13 residues. Germline CDR1 is MGHDK and CDR2 is SYGVNS. Trimming cost V 5 bases and J 2 bases, with 6 bases left between them.

The chain links TRBV6-1 to TRBJ2-1, with 9 nucleotides matching TRBD1. Per the germline V gene, CDR1 is MNHNS and CDR2 is SASEGT. This CDR3 has 14 residues. Trimming removed 6 bases from V and 7 bases from J; junction bases left unmatched: 7. The CDR3 coding sequence is TGTGCCAGCAGCCGGGACAGGGAATCAAATGAGCAGTTCTTC. Translation gives CASSRDRESNEQFF.

This sequence joins TRBV4-1 and TRBJ1-5, with a weak D call TRBD1 (5 bases). The V gene lost 3 bases and the J gene lost 7 bases, with 16 bases spanning the gap. CDR1 is MGHRA and CDR2 is YSYEKL in the germline V gene. The CDR3 spans 15 residues. CDR3 sequence (DNA): TGCGCCAGCAGCCATCCAAGGAGGGGACCCCAGCCCCAGCATTTT. It yields the protein CASSHPRRGPQPQHF.

The rearrangement uses TRBV13 and TRBJ1-2; maybe TRBD1 (6 bases). The germline V and J ends were trimmed by 0 bases and 4 bases, with 12 bases remaining between them. CDR1 and CDR2 from the germline V gene are PRHDT and FYEKMQ (reference sequence). The CDR3 runs to 15 residues. The DNA of the CDR3 is TGTGCCAGCAGCTTAGGACAGGGAAGAGTCTATGGCTACACCTTC. Translation: CASSLGQGRVYGYTF.

V and J are TRBV2 and TRBJ1-1, with D possibly TRBD1 on 5 matching bases. The CDR3 consists of 13 residues. Trimming left V 8 bases short and J 0 bases short, with 10 bases between. The germline gives CDR1 SNHLY, CDR2 FYNNEI. CDR3 region: CASGGGMNTEAFF. The CDR3, as DNA: TGTGCCAGCGGGGGAGGGATGAACACTGAAGCTTTCTTT.

The chain uses TRBV25-1 and TRBJ2-2; 8 bases line up with TRBD2. This CDR3 region has 15 residues. The germline CDR1 and CDR2 sequences are MGHDK and SYGVNS. With V trimmed by 3 bases and J by 7 bases, 7 bases remained unmatched. CDR3 DNA: TGTGCCAGCAGTGATACCCCGGGGGGGATCGGGGAGCTGTTTTTT. Its translation: CASSDTPGGIGELFF.

The genes are TRBV13 and TRBJ2-1, with 7 bases lining up with TRBD2. The CDR3 extends over 17 amino acids. V lost 2 bases, J lost 1 base, and 8 bases stayed unmatched. The germline CDR1 and CDR2 sequences are PRHDT and FYEKMQ (reference sequence). The CDR3 region is CASSLSQMRGSYNEQFF. In DNA, the CDR3 is TGTGCCAGCAGCTTATCCCAGATGCGGGGGTCCTACAATGAGCAGTTCTTC.